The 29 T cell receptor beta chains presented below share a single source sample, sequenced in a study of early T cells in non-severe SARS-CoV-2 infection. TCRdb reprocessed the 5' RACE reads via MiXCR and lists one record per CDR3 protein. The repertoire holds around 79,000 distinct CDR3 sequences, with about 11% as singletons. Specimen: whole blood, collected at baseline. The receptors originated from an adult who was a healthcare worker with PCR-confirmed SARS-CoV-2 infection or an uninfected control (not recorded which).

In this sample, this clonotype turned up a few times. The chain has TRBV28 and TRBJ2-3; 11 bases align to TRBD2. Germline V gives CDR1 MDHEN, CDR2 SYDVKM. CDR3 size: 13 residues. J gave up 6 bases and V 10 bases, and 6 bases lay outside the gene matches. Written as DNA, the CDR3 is TGTGCCACACTAGCGGGGGACACGGATACGCAGTATTTT. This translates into CATLAGDTDTQYF.

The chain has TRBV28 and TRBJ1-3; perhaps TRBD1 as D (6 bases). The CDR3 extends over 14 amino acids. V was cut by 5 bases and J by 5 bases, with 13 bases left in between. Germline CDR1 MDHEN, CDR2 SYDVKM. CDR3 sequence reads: CASSLGQLRNTIYF. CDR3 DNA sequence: TGTGCCAGCAGTCTCGGACAGCTACGAAACACCATATATTTT.

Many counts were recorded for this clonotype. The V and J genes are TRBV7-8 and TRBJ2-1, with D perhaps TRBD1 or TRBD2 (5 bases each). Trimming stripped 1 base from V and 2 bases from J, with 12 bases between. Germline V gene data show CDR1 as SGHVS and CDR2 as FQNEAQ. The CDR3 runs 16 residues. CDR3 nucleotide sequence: TGTGCCAGCAGCTTAGAGAATGGGGGAACCTACAATGAGCAGTTCTTC. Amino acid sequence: CASSLENGGTYNEQFF.

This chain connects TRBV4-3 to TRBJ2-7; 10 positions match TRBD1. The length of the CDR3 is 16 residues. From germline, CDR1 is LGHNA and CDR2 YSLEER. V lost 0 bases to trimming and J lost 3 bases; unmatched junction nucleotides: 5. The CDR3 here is CASSQDWRDRGYEQYF. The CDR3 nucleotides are TGCGCCAGCAGCCAAGATTGGCGGGACAGGGGCTACGAGCAGTACTTC.

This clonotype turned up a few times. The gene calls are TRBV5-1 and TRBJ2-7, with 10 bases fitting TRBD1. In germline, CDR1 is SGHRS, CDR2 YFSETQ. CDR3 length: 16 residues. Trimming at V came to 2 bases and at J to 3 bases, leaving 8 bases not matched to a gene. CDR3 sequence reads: CASSLTGTGVVYEQYF. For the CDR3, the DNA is TGCGCCAGCAGCTTAACCGGGACAGGGGTTGTCTACGAGCAGTACTTC. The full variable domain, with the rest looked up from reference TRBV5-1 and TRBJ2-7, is KAGVTQTPRYLIKTRGQQVTLSCSPISGHRSVSWYQQTPGQGLQFLFEYFSETQRNKGNFPGRFSGRQFSNSRSEMNVSTLELGDSALYLCASSLTGTGVVYEQYFGPGTRLTVT.

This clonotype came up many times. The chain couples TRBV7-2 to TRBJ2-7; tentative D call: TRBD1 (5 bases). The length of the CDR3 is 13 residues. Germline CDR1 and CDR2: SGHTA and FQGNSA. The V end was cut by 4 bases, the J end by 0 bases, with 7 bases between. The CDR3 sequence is CASSSQGSYEQYF. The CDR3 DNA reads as TGTGCCAGCAGCTCCCAGGGCTCCTACGAGCAGTACTTC.

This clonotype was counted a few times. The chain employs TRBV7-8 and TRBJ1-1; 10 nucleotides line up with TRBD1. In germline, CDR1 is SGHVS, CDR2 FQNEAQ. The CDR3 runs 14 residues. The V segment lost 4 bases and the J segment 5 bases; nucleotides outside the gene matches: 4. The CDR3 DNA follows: TGTGCCAGCAGCTCATGGACAGGGGGAACTGAAGCTTTCTTT. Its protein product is CASSSWTGGTEAFF.

The CDR3, as DNA: TGTGCCAGCAGCGGGACTAGCGGGACCGGGGAGCTGTTTTTT. Its translation: CASSGTSGTGELFF. This rearrangement joins TRBV7-2 to TRBJ2-2, with 12 positions matching TRBD2. Germline lookup yields CDR1 SGHTA and CDR2 FQGNSA. V lost 5 bases to trimming and J lost 5 bases; unmatched junction nucleotides: 0. CDR3 length equals 14 residues.

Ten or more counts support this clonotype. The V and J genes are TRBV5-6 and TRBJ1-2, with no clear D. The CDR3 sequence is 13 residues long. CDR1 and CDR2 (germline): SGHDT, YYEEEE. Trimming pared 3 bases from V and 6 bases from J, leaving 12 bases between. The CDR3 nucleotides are TGTGCCAGCAGCTCTACATCCATCCATGGCTACACCTTC. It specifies CASSSTSIHGYTF.

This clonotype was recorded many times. CDR3 sequence reads: CASSILGLDIQYF. The CDR3 nucleotides read TGTGCCAGTAGTATTCTGGGGCTTGACATTCAGTACTTC. The chain couples TRBV19 to TRBJ2-4; tentatively, D is TRBD1 (5 bases). Germline V CDR1 and CDR2: LNHDA, SQIVND (reference sequence). Trimming pared 3 bases from V and 8 bases from J, leaving 11 bases between. This CDR3 is 13 amino acids long.

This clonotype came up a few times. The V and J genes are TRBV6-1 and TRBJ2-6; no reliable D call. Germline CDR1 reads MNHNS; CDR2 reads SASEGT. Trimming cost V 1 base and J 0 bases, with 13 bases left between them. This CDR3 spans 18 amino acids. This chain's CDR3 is CASSEVSLLSSGANVLTF. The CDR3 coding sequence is TGTGCCAGCAGTGAAGTGTCACTACTCAGCTCTGGGGCCAACGTCCTGACTTTC.

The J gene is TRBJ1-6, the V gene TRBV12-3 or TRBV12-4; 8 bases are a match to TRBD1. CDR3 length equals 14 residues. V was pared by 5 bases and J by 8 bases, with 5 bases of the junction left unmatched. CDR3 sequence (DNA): TGTGCCAGCAGTCCCGGACAGGGTTATTCACCCCTCCACTTT. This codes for CASSPGQGYSPLHF.

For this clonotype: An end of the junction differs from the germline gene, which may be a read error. The CDR3 loop is CSVAGQGDSCEQYF. CDR3 coding DNA: TGCAGCGTTGCTGGGCAGGGGGACTCCTGCGAGCAGTACTTC. This chain connects TRBV29-1 to TRBJ2-7; tentative D call: TRBD1 (7 bases). The CDR3 covers 14 residues. The germline V gene encodes CDR1 SQVTM and CDR2 ANQGSEA.

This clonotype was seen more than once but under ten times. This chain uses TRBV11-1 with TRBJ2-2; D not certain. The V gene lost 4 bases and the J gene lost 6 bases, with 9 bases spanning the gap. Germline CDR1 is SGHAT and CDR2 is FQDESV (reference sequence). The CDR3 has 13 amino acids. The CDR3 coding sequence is TGTGCCAGCAGCTCTATGACCCCCGGGGAGCTGTTTTTT. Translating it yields CASSSMTPGELFF.

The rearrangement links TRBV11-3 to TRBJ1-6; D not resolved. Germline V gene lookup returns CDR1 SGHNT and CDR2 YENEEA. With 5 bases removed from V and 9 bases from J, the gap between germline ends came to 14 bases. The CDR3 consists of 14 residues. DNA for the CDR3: TGTGCCAGCAGCCACGTGGGGTTTGGTTCACCCCTCCACTTT. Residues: CASSHVGFGSPLHF.

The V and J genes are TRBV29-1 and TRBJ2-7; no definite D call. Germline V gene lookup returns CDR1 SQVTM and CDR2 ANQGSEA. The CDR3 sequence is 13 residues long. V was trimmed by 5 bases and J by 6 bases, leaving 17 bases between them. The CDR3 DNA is TGCAGCGTTAGTTTTGGCGGCCTTGGCGAGCAGTACTTC. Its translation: CSVSFGGLGEQYF.

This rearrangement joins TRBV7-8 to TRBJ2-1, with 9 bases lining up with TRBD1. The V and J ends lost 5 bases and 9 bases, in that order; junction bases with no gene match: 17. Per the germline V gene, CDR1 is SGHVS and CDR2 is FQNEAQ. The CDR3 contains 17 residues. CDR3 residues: CASSPHPGTGRSGEQFF. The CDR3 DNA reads TGTGCCAGCAGCCCACACCCCGGGACAGGGCGATCCGGTGAGCAGTTCTTC.

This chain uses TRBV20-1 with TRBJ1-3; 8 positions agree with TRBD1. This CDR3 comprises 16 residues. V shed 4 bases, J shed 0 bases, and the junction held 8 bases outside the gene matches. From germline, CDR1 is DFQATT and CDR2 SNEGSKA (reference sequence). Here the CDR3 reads CSATRTGLSSGNTIYF. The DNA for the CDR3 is TGCAGTGCTACCCGGACAGGGCTGAGCTCTGGAAACACCATATATTTT.

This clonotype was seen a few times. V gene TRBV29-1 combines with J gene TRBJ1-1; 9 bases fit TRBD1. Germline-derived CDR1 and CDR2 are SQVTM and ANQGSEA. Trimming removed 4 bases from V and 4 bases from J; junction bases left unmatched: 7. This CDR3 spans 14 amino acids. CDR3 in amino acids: CSVAPGQGITEAFF. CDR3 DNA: TGCAGCGTTGCCCCGGGACAGGGTATCACTGAAGCTTTCTTT.

The CDR3 region is CASSSRDLYEQYF. The CDR3 nucleotides are TGTGCCAGCAGTTCCAGGGATCTCTACGAGCAGTACTTC. This chain connects TRBV12-3 or TRBV12-4 to TRBJ2-7; possibly TRBD1 for D (5 bases). V was trimmed by 4 bases and J by 3 bases, leaving 10 bases between them. The CDR3 length is 13 residues.

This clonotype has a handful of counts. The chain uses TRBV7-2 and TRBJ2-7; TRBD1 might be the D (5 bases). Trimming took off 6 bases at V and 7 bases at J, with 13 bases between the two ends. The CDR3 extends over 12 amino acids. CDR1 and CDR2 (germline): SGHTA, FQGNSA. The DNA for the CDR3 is TGTGCCAGCAGGATAGGGGTAAAAGAGCAGTACTTC. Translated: CASRIGVKEQYF.

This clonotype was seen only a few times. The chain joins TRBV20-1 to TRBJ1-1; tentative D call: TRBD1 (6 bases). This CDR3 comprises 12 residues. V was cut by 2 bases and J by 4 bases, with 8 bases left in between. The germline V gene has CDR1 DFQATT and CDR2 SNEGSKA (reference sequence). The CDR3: CSARPGVTEAFF. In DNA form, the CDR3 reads TGCAGTGCTAGACCAGGGGTCACTGAAGCTTTCTTT.

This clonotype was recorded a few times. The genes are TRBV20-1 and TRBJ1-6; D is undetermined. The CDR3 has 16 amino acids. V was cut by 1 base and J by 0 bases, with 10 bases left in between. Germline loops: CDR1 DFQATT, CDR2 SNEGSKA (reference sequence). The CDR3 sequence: CSARVSGSSYNSPLHF. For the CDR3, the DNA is TGCAGTGCTAGAGTTTCGGGGAGCTCCTATAATTCACCCCTCCACTTT.

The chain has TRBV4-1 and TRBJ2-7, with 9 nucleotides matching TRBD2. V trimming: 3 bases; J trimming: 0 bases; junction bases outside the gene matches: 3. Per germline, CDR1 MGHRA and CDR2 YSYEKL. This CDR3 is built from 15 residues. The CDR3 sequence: CASSQASGVSYEQYF. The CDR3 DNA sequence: TGCGCCAGCAGCCAGGCTAGCGGGGTCTCCTACGAGCAGTACTTC.

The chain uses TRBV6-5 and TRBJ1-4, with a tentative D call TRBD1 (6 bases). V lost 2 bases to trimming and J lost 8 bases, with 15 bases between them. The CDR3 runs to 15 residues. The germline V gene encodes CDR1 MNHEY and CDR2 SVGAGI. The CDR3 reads CASSYGSGGGEKLFF. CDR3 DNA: TGTGCCAGCAGTTACGGGTCAGGAGGGGGAGAAAAACTGTTTTTT.

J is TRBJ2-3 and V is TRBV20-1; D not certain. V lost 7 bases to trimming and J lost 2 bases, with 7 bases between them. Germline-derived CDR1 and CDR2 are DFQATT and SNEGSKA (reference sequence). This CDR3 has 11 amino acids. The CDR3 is CSVLATDTQYF. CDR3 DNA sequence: TGCAGTGTATTAGCCACAGATACGCAGTATTTT.

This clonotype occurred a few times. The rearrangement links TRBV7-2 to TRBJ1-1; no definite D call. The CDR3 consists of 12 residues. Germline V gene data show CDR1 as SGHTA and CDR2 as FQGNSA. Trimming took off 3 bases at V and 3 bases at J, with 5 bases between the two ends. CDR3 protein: CASSFMDTEAFF. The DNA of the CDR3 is TGTGCCAGCAGCTTTATGGACACTGAAGCTTTCTTT.

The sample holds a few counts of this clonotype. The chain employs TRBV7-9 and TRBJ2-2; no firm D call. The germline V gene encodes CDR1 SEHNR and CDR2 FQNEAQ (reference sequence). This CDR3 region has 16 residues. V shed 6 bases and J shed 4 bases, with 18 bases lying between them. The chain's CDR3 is CASSLEWKGSTGELFF. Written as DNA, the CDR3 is TGTGCCAGCAGTTTGGAGTGGAAGGGCAGCACCGGGGAGCTGTTTTTT.

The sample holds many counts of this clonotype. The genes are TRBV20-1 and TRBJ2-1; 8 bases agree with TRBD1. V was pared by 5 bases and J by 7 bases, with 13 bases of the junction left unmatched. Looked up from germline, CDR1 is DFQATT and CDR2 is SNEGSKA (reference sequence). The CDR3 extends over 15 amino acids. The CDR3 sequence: CSAPAGGWSGNEQFF. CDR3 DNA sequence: TGCAGTGCTCCGGCAGGGGGCTGGTCTGGGAATGAGCAGTTCTTC.